This T cell receptor beta chain is drawn from a study of response to subunit inactivated influenza vaccine. TCRdb independently ran MiXCR on the RT-PCR reads; one entry per CDR3 protein. The sample lists about 540,000 distinct CDR3 sequences; around a quarter were seen once. The germline V gene has CDR1 MNHEY and CDR2 SVGAGI. CDR3 length equals 16 residues. V shed 0 bases and J 2 bases; nucleotides not matched to a gene: 7. These data are also associated with another study on T cells expressing NK-cell markers. That investigation notes: As the method of synthesis, 5'RACE template switching with UMIs yielded TCR beta cDNA.

The receptor was isolated from a man aged 45-65 years who received an inactivated influenza vaccine. The genes are TRBV6-5 and TRBJ2-7; 7 bases map to TRBD1. This specimen was CD4+ T cells sorted from PBMCs, taken approximately 13 days after vaccination. CDR3 amino acids: CASSYSRRQGAYEQYF. The CDR3 coding sequence is TGTGCCAGCAGTTACTCCAGACGGCAGGGGGCCTACGAGCAGTACTTC.